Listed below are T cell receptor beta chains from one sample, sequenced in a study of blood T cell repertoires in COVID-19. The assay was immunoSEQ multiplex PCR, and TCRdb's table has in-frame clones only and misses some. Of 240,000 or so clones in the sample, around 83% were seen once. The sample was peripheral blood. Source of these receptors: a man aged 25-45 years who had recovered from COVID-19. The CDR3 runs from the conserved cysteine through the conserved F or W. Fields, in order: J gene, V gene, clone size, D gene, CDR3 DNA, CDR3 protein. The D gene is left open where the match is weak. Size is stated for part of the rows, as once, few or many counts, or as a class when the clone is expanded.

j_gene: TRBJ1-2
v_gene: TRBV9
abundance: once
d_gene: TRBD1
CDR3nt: TGTGCCAGCAGCCCCGAACCAGGGACAGGGAGCTATGGCTACACCTTC
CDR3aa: CASSPEPGTGSYGYTF

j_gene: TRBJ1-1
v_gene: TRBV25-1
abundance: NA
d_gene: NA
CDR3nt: TGTGCCAGCAGTGATTGGACTGGAGCTTTCTTT
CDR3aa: CASSDWTGAFF

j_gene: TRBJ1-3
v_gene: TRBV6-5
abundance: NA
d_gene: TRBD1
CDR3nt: TGTGCCAGCAGCCCCACAGGGGGCCTAGGAAACACCATATATTTT
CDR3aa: CASSPTGGLGNTIYF

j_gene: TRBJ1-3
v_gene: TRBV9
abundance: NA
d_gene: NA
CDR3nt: TGTGCCAGCAGCCCCACAGGAATCTCTGGAAACACCATATATTTT
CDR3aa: CASSPTGISGNTIYF

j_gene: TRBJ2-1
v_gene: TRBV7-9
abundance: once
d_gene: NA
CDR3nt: TGTGCCAGCAGCTTAGCGCTGCAGATCGACAATGAGCAGTTCTTC
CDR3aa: CASSLALQIDNEQFF

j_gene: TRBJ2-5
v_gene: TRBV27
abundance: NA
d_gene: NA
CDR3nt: TGTGCCAGCAGTTTTCTGGGACTCCAAGAGACCCAGTACTTC
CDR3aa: CASSFLGLQETQYF

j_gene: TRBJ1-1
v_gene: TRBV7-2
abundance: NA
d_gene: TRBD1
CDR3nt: TGTGCCAGCAGCTCGGGGCCAGGGGGCTTCGACACTGAAGCTTTCTTT
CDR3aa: CASSSGPGGFDTEAFF

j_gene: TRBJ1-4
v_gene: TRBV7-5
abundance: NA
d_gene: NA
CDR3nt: TGTGTCAGAAGCCATTGGGACAGGGAAATTGAGGATGAAAAACTGTTTTTT
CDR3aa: CVRSHWDREIEDEKLFF

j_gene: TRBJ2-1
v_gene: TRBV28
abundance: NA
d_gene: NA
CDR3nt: TGTGCCAGCAGACAGGGGAGGAATGAGCAGTTCTTC
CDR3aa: CASRQGRNEQFF

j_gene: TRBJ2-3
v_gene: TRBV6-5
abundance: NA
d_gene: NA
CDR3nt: TGTGCCAGCAGTTACCGGGACTCTTCCACAGATACGCAGTATTTT
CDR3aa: CASSYRDSSTDTQYF

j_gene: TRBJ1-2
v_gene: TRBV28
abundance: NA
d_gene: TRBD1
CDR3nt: TGTGCCAGCACCCTACAGGGGGAGGTTTCTGGCTACACCTTC
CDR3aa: CASTLQGEVSGYTF

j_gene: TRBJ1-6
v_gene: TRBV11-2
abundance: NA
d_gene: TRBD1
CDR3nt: TGTGCCAGCAGCCCCCGACAGGGGATCGATTCACCCCTCCACTTT
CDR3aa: CASSPRQGIDSPLHF

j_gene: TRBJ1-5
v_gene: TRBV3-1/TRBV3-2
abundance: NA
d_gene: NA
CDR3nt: TGTGCCAGCAGCCCCGGGACACCATATCAGCCCCAGCATTTT
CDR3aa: CASSPGTPYQPQHF

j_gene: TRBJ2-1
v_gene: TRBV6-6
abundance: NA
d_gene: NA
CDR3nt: TGTGCCAGCAGCCCTCAGGGGAGCTCCTACAATGAGCAGTTCTTC
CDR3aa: CASSPQGSSYNEQFF

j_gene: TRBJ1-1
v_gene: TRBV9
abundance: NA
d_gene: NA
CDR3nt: TGTGCCAGCAGCGTAGATTCGAGGGCCACTGAAGCTTTCTTT
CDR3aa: CASSVDSRATEAFF

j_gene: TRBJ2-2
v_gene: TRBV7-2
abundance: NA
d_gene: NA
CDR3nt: TGTGCCAGCAGCTTAACCAGAACCGGGGAGCTGTTTTTT
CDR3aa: CASSLTRTGELFF

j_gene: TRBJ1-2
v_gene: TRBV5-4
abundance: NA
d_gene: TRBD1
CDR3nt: TGTGCCAGCAGCTTGAAGGGACAGAGCTATGGCTACACCTTC
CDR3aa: CASSLKGQSYGYTF

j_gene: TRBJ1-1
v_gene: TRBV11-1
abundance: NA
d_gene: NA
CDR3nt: TGTGCCAGCAGCCATACGGGGAACACTGAAGCTTTCTTT
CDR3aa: CASSHTGNTEAFF

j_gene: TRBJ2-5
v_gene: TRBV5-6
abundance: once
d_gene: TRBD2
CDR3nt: TGTGCCAGCAGCTTGTTTTGGCTAGCGGGGCAAGAGACCCAGTACTTC
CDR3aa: CASSLFWLAGQETQYF

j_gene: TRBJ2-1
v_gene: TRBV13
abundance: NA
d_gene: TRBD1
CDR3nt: TGTGCCAGCAGCTTTGGAAGACAGGGACCTTACAATGAGCAGTTCTTC
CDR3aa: CASSFGRQGPYNEQFF

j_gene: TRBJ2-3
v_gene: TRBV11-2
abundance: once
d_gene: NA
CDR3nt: TGTGCCAGCAGCTACGGGTATTCAGATACGCAGTATTTT
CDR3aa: CASSYGYSDTQYF

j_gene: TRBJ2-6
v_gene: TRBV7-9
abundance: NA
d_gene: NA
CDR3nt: TGTGCCAGCAGCCCCACACGGACATTCTCGGGGGCCAACGTCCTGACTTTC
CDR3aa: CASSPTRTFSGANVLTF

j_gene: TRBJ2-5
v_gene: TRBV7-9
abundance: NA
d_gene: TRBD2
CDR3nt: TGTGCCAGCAGCGCCCACGCGGGGGGCACAGAGACCCAGTACTTC
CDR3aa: CASSAHAGGTETQYF

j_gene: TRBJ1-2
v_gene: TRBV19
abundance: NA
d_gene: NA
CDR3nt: TGTGCCAGCATAGGGGGCTATGGCTACACCTTC
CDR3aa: CASIGGYGYTF

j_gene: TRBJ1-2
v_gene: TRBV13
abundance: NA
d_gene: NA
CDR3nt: TGTGCCAGCAGCTTATGGGGGCGCCGGGGCTACACCTTC
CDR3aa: CASSLWGRRGYTF

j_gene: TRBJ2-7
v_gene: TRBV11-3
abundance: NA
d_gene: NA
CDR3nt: TGTGCCAGCAGCTTAGGCCGGGGTAACTACGAGCAGTACTTC
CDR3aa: CASSLGRGNYEQYF

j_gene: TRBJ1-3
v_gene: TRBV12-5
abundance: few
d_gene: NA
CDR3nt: TGTGCTAGTGGACCCCCCACCGGGACAAGAGGAACCACCATATATTTT
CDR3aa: CASGPPTGTRGTTIYF

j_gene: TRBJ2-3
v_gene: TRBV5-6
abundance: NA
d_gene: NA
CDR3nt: TGTGCCAGCAGCTTGGCCTACGTGTTCACAGATACGCAGTATTTT
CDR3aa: CASSLAYVFTDTQYF

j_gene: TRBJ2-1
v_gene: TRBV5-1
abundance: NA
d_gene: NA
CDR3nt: TGCGCCAGCAGCTTGGAGTCTAGCCTCGATGAGCAGTTCTTC
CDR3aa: CASSLESSLDEQFF

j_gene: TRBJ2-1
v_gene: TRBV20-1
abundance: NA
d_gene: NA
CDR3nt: TGCAGTGCTAGTCCTCGAGACTGGTACTCCTACAATGAGCAGTTCTTC
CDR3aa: CSASPRDWYSYNEQFF

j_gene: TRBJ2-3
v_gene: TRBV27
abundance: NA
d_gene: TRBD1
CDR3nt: TGTGCCAGCAGTTTATCCGGGACAGGGTTGTTAGATACGCAGTATTTT
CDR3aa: CASSLSGTGLLDTQYF

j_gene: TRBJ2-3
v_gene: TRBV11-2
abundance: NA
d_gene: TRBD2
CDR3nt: TGTGCCAGCAGCTTAGATCGACTAGCGGGGAGTACGCAGTATTTT
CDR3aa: CASSLDRLAGSTQYF

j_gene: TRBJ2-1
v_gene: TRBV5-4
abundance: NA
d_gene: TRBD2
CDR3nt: TGTGCCAGCAGCTTAGCGGGGGGGCCGGTAAATGAGCAGTTCTTC
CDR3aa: CASSLAGGPVNEQFF

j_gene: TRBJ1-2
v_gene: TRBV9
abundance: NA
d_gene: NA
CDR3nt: TGTGCCAGCAGCGCACCGGGAAGCTATGGCTACACCTTC
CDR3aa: CASSAPGSYGYTF

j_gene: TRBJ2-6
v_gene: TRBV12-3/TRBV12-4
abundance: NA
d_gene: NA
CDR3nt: TGTGCCAGCAGCCCGTCTGGGGCCAACGTCCTGACTTTC
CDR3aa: CASSPSGANVLTF

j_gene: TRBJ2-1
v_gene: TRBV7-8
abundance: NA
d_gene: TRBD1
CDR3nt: TGTGCCAGCAGCCCACGGGACAGGGGGCTAATCAATGAGCAGTTCTTC
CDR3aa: CASSPRDRGLINEQFF

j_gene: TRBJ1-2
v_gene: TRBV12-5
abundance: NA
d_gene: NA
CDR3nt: TGTGCTAGTGGTGAGACAGCATATGATGGCTACACCTTC
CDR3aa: CASGETAYDGYTF

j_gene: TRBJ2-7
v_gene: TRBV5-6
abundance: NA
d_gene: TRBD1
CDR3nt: TGTGCCAGCCGCACAGGGACAGGGGGGAAAGAGCAGTACTTC
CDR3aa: CASRTGTGGKEQYF

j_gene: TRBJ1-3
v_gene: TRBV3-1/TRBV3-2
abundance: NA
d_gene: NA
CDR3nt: TGTGCCAGCAGCCAAGGGGTTCCAGACATCTCTGGAAACACCATATATTTT
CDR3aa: CASSQGVPDISGNTIYF

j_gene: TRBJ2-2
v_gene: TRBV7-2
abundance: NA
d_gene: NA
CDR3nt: TGTGCCAGCAGCTTAGCCAGGGGTAGACGCACCGGGGAGCTGTTTTTT
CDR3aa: CASSLARGRRTGELFF

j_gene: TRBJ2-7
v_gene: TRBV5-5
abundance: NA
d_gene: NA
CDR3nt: TGTGCCAGCAGCTTAGGGGACTTAGAGCAGTACTTC
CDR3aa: CASSLGDLEQYF

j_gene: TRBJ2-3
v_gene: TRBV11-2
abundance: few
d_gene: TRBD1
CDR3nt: TGTGCCAGCAGCTTAAGGAGGGGGACAGGGGGGACAGATACGCAGTATTTT
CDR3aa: CASSLRRGTGGTDTQYF

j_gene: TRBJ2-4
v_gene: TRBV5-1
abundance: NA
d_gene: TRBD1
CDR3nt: TGCGCCAGCAGCTTGGGGGGACAGGGCTCTTTCATTCAGTACTTC
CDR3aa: CASSLGGQGSFIQYF

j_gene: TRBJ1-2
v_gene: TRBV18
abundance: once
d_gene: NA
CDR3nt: TGTGCCAGCTCACCTCGACAGGAAGCTAACTATGGCTACACCTTC
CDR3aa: CASSPRQEANYGYTF

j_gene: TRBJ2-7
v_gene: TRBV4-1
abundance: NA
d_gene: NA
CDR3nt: TGCGCCAGCAGTTCCCTAGTGGGTCGGAACCCATACGAGCAGTACTTC
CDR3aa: CASSSLVGRNPYEQYF

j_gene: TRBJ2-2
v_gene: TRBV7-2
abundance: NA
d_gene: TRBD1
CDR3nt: TGTGCCAGCAGCCGGGACAGATCCACTCCTCTTACTACCGGGGAGCTGTTTTTT
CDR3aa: CASSRDRSTPLTTGELFF

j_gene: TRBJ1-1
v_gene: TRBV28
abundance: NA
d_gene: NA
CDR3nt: TGTGCCAGCAGTTTACAGAACACTGAAGCTTTCTTT
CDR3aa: CASSLQNTEAFF

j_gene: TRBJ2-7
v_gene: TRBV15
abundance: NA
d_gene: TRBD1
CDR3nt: TGTGCCACCAGCAGAGAGTCGACAGGGTCATACGAGCAGTACTTC
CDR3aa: CATSRESTGSYEQYF

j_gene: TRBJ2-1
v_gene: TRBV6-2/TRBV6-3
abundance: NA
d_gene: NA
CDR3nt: TGTGCCAGCAGTGCGGTCGGGTCGGGGGCCTACAATGAGCAGTTCTTC
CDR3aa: CASSAVGSGAYNEQFF

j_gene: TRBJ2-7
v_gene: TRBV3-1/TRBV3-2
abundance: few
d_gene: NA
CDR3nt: TGTGCCAGCAGTCAAACAGAGTACGAGCAGTACTTC
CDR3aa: CASSQTEYEQYF

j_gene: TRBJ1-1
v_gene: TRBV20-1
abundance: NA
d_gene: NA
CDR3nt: TGCAGTGCTAGTGGGGGTGCGAAGGGGATGGGATTTGGCACTGAAGCTTTCTTT
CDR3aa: CSASGGAKGMGFGTEAFF

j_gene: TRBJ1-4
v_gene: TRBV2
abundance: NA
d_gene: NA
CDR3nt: TGTGCCAGCAGTGAAGCGCAAGGGGTTAATGAAAAACTGTTTTTT
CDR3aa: CASSEAQGVNEKLFF

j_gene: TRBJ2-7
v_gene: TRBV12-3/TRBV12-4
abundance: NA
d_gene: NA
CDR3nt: TGTGCCAGCAGTTTGAGCGCAGACTACGAGCAGTACTTC
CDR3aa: CASSLSADYEQYF

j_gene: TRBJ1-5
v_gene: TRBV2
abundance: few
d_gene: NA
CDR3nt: TGTGCCAGCAGTGATGGGCTCAATCAGCCCCAGCATTTT
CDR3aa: CASSDGLNQPQHF

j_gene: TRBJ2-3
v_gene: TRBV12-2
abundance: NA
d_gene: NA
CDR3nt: TGTGCAAGCCTCGCTGACGGGGAGACGAACACAGATACGCAGTATTTT
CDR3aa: CASLADGETNTDTQYF